This TCR beta chain was sequenced for a study of blood T cell repertoires in COVID-19. Study at large: Sites in the United States, Italy and Spain provided acute and convalescent COVID-19 samples. Nucleic acid was either cDNA or gDNA, and it came from T cells, B-cell-depleted T cells, or PBMCs.

Per the germline V gene, CDR1 is SGHDN and CDR2 is FVKESK. This CDR3 is built from 15 residues. V was clipped by 2 bases and J by 8 bases, with 18 bases between them. Under the authors' procedure: For nucleated cells, counts were estimated from reference gene primer amplification. Using immunoSEQ multiplex PCR, the repertoire was profiled, and TCRdb retains in-frame clones only, with some absent. Clone size and V and J calls were adopted from that table, with D and trimming inferred from the DNA. The sample holds nearly 200,000 clones; 70% to 90% are singletons and the top ten take 0.7% to 0.8%. The sample taken for sequencing was peripheral blood. This receptor was identified in a woman between 65 and 79 years old with acute or convalescent COVID-19. The chain links TRBV14 to TRBJ1-2, with a weak D call TRBD1 (6 bases). CDR3 in amino acids: CASSQLGTRVGGYTF. CDR3 DNA: TGTGCCAGCAGCCAACTCGGGACACGAGTTGGGGGCTACACCTTC.